The clone carrying this TCR beta chain was recorded at least ten times. Here immunoSEQ multiplex PCR was the method, and the copy in TCRdb shows in-frame clones only, minus some. The sample lists 950,000 to 1,100,000 clones, about three quarters occurring once. V lost 8 bases, J lost 7 bases, and 18 bases lay in between. Germline V lookup: CDR1 MDHEN, CDR2 SYDVKM. The CDR3 runs 14 residues. This sample stems from a study of shared clonotypes between healthy human individuals. Specimen: memory CD4+ T cells sorted from blood. The subset is: CD45RA-negative fraction. The chain uses TRBV28 and TRBJ1-5; perhaps TRBD1 as D (6 bases). This TCR derives from a man between 18 and 29 years old in good health. CDR3 nucleotide sequence: TGTGCCAGCTCAAATCGGGGGCTGGAGCAGCCCCAGCATTTT. This sequence encodes CASSNRGLEQPQHF. The full variable domain, completed using reference TRBV28 and TRBJ1-5, is DVKVTQSSRYLVKRTGEKVFLECVQDMDHENMFWYRQDPGLGLRLIYFSYDVKMKEKGDIPEGYSVSREKKERFSLILESASTNQTSMYLCASSNRGLEQPQHFGDGTRLSIL.